This is a list of T cell receptor beta chains from one sample in a study of cytomegalovirus exposure and HLA in healthy donors. This table comes from immunoSEQ multiplex PCR, and its TCRdb copy is limited to in-frame clones, with some not included. The table lists more than 110,000 clones, approximately 94% of them singletons. Sequencing was performed on PBMCs. These receptors all come from a young man in good health and CMV-seropositive. Each CDR3 is given with its conserved first and last residue. D genes are given only for firm matches.

CDR3	DNA	length	V	J	D
CASSLWAAEGQPQHF	TGTGCCAGCAGTTTATGGGCCGCAGAGGGTCAGCCCCAGCATTTT	15	TRBV28	TRBJ1-5	-
CASSEVGTGPYEQYF	TGTGCCAGCAGTGAAGTGGGGACAGGGCCCTACGAGCAGTACTTC	15	TRBV6-1	TRBJ2-7	TRBD1
CSVEARTGYEQYF	TGCAGCGTTGAAGCCAGGACAGGGTACGAGCAGTACTTC	13	TRBV29-1	TRBJ2-7	TRBD1
CASSAGLAGTFEETQYF	TGTGCCAGCAGCGCCGGACTAGCGGGTACCTTCGAGGAGACCCAGTACTTC	17	TRBV9	TRBJ2-5	TRBD2
CASSQGVGELFF	TGTGCCAGCAGCCAAGGGGTCGGGGAGCTGTTTTTT	12	TRBV11-2	TRBJ2-2	-
CATSREPLANPYNEQFF	TGTGCCACCAGCAGAGAACCACTAGCGAATCCTTACAATGAGCAGTTCTTC	17	TRBV15	TRBJ2-1	TRBD2
CASSFHTGVGYTF	TGTGCCAGCAGTTTTCACACAGGGGTTGGCTACACCTTC	13	TRBV28	TRBJ1-2	TRBD1
CATSLDMTSGRTADTQYF	TGTGCCACCAGCCTCGATATGACTAGCGGGAGGACCGCAGATACGCAGTATTTT	18	TRBV15	TRBJ2-3	TRBD2
CASSLDLAGEADTQYF	TGCGCCAGCAGCTTGGATCTAGCGGGAGAAGCAGATACGCAGTATTTT	16	TRBV5-1	TRBJ2-3	TRBD2
CASSAYRGGNQPQHF	TGTGCCAGCAGTGCCTACAGGGGTGGCAATCAGCCCCAGCATTTT	15	TRBV6-1	TRBJ1-5	TRBD1
CASSNRQSYNSPLHF	TGTGCCAGCAGTAACCGACAGAGCTATAATTCACCCCTCCACTTT	15	TRBV6-1	TRBJ1-6	-
CASSWGTGPRNTEAFF	TGTGCCAGCAGCTGGGGGACAGGGCCCAGGAACACTGAAGCTTTCTTT	16	TRBV5-4	TRBJ1-1	TRBD1
CAISESTSGRAGELFF	TGTGCCATCAGTGAGTCTACTAGCGGGAGGGCCGGGGAGCTGTTTTTT	16	TRBV10-3	TRBJ2-2	TRBD2
CASSFRDRATGELFF	TGTGCCAGCAGCTTCCGGGACAGGGCCACCGGGGAGCTGTTTTTT	15	TRBV7-9	TRBJ2-2	TRBD1
CASSLRSENYGYTF	TGTGCCAGCAGCTTGAGATCAGAAAACTATGGCTACACCTTC	14	TRBV5-5	TRBJ1-2	-
CASSFSGGSYEQYF	TGTGCCAGCAGTTTTTCGGGAGGGTCCTACGAGCAGTACTTC	14	TRBV28	TRBJ2-7	TRBD2